This passage covers 22 T cell receptor beta chains from one sample sequenced in a study of vaccination effects on CD4 cells after COVID-19. The protocol was immunoSEQ multiplex PCR, while the TCRdb copy is restricted to in-frame clones and leaves out a portion. The sample includes about 59,000 clones, about 73% of them seen just once. These TCRs are of unknown antigen specificity. Under the ViraFEST assay, PBMC were stimulated with viral peptide pools so that antigen-specific CD4+ T cells expanded. Sequencing was performed afterwards. When roughly eleven days of culture had elapsed, CD4+ T cells were isolated. As their vaccination, participants received two doses of either BNT162b2 or mRNA-1273. The sample here was CD4+ T cells from PBMCs cultured with HCoV-OC43 spike peptides, taken after COVID-19 vaccination. Specified subset: HCoV-OC43 spike overlapping peptide pool stimulation. The origin of the receptors is a human donor who received a COVID-19 vaccine.

This clone showed up just once. The chain is built from TRBV11-2 and TRBJ1-5; the match to TRBD1 covers 7 bases. CDR3 length: 17 residues. Per germline, CDR1 SGHAT and CDR2 FQNNGV. With V trimmed by 5 bases and J by 4 bases, 14 bases remained unmatched. Written as DNA, the CDR3 is TGTGCCAGCAGCGCAACACCCGGGACAGAACTTAATCAGCCCCAGCATTTT. Translating it yields CASSATPGTELNQPQHF.

CDR3 DNA sequence: TGTGCCAGTAGGGACCCGGGACACCGTAATGAAAAACTGTTTTTT. Translating gives CASRDPGHRNEKLFF. V is TRBV19 and J is TRBJ1-4, with D perhaps matching TRBD1 (6 bases). The CDR3 is 15 amino acids. Germline lookup yields CDR1 LNHDA and CDR2 SQIVND (reference sequence). V was cut by 6 bases and J by 4 bases, with 15 bases left in between.

The DNA of the CDR3 is TGTGCCAGTAGTCCCCCATTATTGGGCACGCAGTATTTT. This translates into CASSPPLLGTQYF. The chain is built from TRBV19 and TRBJ2-3; D remains ambiguous. Trimming left V 5 bases short and J 9 bases short, with 15 bases between. There are 13 residues in the CDR3. CDR1 is LNHDA and CDR2 is SQIVND in the germline V gene (reference sequence).

This chain links TRBV6-5 with TRBJ1-5; 7 nucleotides line up with TRBD1. V shed 3 bases and J 9 bases; nucleotides not matched to a gene: 8. Germline V gene lookup returns CDR1 MNHEY and CDR2 SVGAGI. CDR3 length: 14 residues. The CDR3 protein is CASSYDRVGWPQHF. CDR3 sequence (DNA): TGTGCCAGCAGTTATGACAGGGTGGGTTGGCCCCAGCATTTT.

The CDR3 sequence is CASSLQGENIQYF. DNA for the CDR3: TGTGCCAGCAGCTTGCAGGGGGAAAACATTCAGTACTTC. The chain has TRBV5-6 and TRBJ2-4; 7 bases align to TRBD1. CDR1 and CDR2 from the germline V gene are SGHDT and YYEEEE. This CDR3 has 13 amino acids. Trimming at V came to 1 base and at J to 5 bases, leaving 0 bases not matched to a gene.

This chain joins TRBV7-8 and TRBJ1-3; D gene uncertain. The CDR3 consists of 17 residues. Trimming took 2 bases from V and 0 from J, leaving 14 bases between them. In germline, CDR1 is SGHVS, CDR2 FQNEAQ. In nucleotides, the CDR3 is TGTGCCAGCAGCTTAAGGGCAGTCCCAAGCTCTGGAAACACCATATATTTT. Its translation: CASSLRAVPSSGNTIYF.

The chain is built from TRBV6-5 and TRBJ1-3; TRBD1 matches at 8 bases. V gave up 6 bases and J gave up 8 bases; unmatched junction bases: 9. The germline CDR1 and CDR2 sequences are MNHEY and SVGAGI. There are 14 residues in the CDR3. The CDR3 here is CASRVQGAQDTIYF. The CDR3 DNA follows: TGTGCCAGCAGGGTCCAGGGGGCCCAGGACACCATATATTTT.

This sequence joins TRBV5-1 and TRBJ2-5, with TRBD1 matching over 7 bases. V trimming: 2 bases; J trimming: 2 bases; junction bases outside the gene matches: 3. The CDR3 runs to 14 residues. The germline CDR1 and CDR2 sequences are SGHRS and YFSETQ. The CDR3 coding sequence is TGCGCCAGCAGCTTCGGGACAGATCAAGAGACCCAGTACTTC. Its protein product is CASSFGTDQETQYF.

The rearrangement uses TRBV7-2 and TRBJ1-3; D not resolved. CDR1 and CDR2 from the germline V gene are SGHTA and FQGNSA. The CDR3 has 12 residues. The V end was cut by 1 base, the J end by 4 bases, with 2 bases between. As DNA, the CDR3 is TGTGCCAGCAGCTTAGGAGGAAACACCATATATTTT. This sequence encodes CASSLGGNTIYF.

The chain recombines TRBV9 with TRBJ1-1; D ambiguous. V shed 4 bases and J shed 2 bases, with 9 bases lying between them. Germline CDR1 and CDR2: SGDLS and YYNGEE. The CDR3 sequence is 13 residues long. CDR3 bases: TGTGCCAGCAGCCCCCAGGTTAACACTGAAGCTTTCTTT. Amino acids: CASSPQVNTEAFF.

J is TRBJ2-7 and V is TRBV7-2; 8 bases are a match to TRBD1. The CDR3 is made up of 15 amino acids. CDR1 SGHTA and CDR2 FQGNSA come from the germline V gene. V gave up 4 bases and J gave up 4 bases; unmatched junction bases: 9. This chain's CDR3 is CASSSQTGEAYEQYV. The CDR3 DNA reads as TGTGCCAGCAGCTCCCAGACAGGGGAAGCATACGAGCAGTACGTC.

The chain recombines TRBV6-2 or TRBV6-3 with TRBJ2-3, with D possibly matching TRBD2 (6 bases). Trimming pared 6 bases from V and 5 bases from J, leaving 12 bases between. The CDR3 loop spans 13 amino acids. Germline-derived CDR1 and CDR2 are MNHEY and SVGEGT. The CDR3 spells CASRPSVGDTQYF. CDR3 sequence (DNA): TGTGCCAGCAGGCCTAGCGTGGGAGATACGCAGTATTTT.

The chain combines TRBV29-1 with TRBJ2-1; TRBD2 matches at 7 bases. The germline gives CDR1 SQVTM, CDR2 ANQGSEA. J was trimmed by 3 bases and V by 5 bases; bases with no gene match: 10. This CDR3 is 15 amino acids long. DNA of the CDR3: TGCAGCGTTCAAGGACTAGTTAAAAACTACAATGAGCAGTTCTTC. It codes for CSVQGLVKNYNEQFF.

This chain uses TRBV30 with TRBJ1-3; 9 bases match TRBD1. J lost 0 bases, V lost 3 bases, and 3 bases had no gene match. Germline CDR1 is GTSNPN and CDR2 is SVGIG (reference sequence). The CDR3 is 15 amino acids. The CDR3 bases are TGTGCCTGGAGAAGACAGGGGGACTCTGGAAACACCATATATTTT. Its translation: CAWRRQGDSGNTIYF.

This sequence joins TRBV5-1 and TRBJ1-2, with D maybe TRBD1 (6 bases). Trimming removed 4 bases from V and 7 bases from J, with 17 bases in between. There are 14 residues in the CDR3. Germline V lookup: CDR1 SGHRS, CDR2 YFSETQ. CDR3 sequence (DNA): TGCGCCAGCAGCCTAATACAGGGAACCTCTGGCTACACCTTC. The encoded protein is CASSLIQGTSGYTF.

The chain combines TRBV3-1 (or the pseudogene TRBV3-2) with TRBJ2-5, with a tentative D call TRBD2 (5 bases). Germline V gene sequence: CDR1 LGHDT, CDR2 YNNKEL (reference sequence). Trimming pared 0 bases from V and 1 base from J, leaving 18 bases between. This CDR3 spans 18 amino acids. CDR3 bases: TGTGCCAGCAGCCAAGATCAGGTCCCCAAGAGGGCCCAAGAGACCCAGTACTTC. As protein: CASSQDQVPKRAQETQYF.

This clone has only one observation. The chain uses TRBV7-2 and TRBJ2-6; D may be TRBD2 (6 bases). This CDR3 contains 15 residues. V dropped 2 bases and J dropped 2 bases, with 7 bases sitting between them. The germline V gene encodes CDR1 SGHTA and CDR2 FQGNSA. In DNA form, the CDR3 reads TGTGCCAGCAGCTTATGGGGGGCTGGGGCCAACGTCCTGACTTTC. Encoded protein: CASSLWGAGANVLTF.

V usage is TRBV10-1 and J usage is TRBJ1-1; D remains unclear. Germline CDR1 is WNHNN and CDR2 is SYGVQD (reference sequence). Between the trimmed V and J ends, which lost 4 bases and 0 bases, there was a span of 6 bases. This CDR3 spans 13 amino acids. This CDR3 is CASSASVNTEAFF. The CDR3 coding sequence is TGCGCCAGCAGTGCCAGCGTGAACACTGAAGCTTTCTTT.

J is TRBJ1-1 and V is TRBV29-1; possibly TRBD1 for D (5 bases). Trimming stripped 4 bases from V and 6 bases from J, with 12 bases between. The CDR3 extends over 12 amino acids. Germline loops: CDR1 SQVTM, CDR2 ANQGSEA. The CDR3 protein is CSVGGYGAEAFF. DNA for the CDR3: TGCAGCGTTGGGGGGTATGGCGCTGAAGCTTTCTTT.

The rearrangement joins TRBV14 to TRBJ2-7; D call uncertain. This CDR3 is built from 12 residues. The germline V gene encodes CDR1 SGHDN and CDR2 FVKESK. With 1 base removed from V and 5 bases from J, the gap between germline ends came to 6 bases. The CDR3, as DNA: TGTGCCAGCAGCCAAGGGGCGCACGAGCAGTACGTC. Encoded protein: CASSQGAHEQYV.

This clone showed up just once. V and J are TRBV6-2 or TRBV6-3 and TRBJ1-2, with TRBD1 identical over 9 bases. The V gene's germline CDR1 is MNHEY and CDR2 SVGEGT. The CDR3 sequence is 12 residues long. The V gene end was trimmed by 5 bases and the J gene end by 7 bases; junction bases not matched to a gene: 2. The CDR3 bases are TGTGCCAGCAGTGGACAGGGGTTTGGCTACACCTTC. Amino acids: CASSGQGFGYTF.

The chain couples TRBV24-1 to TRBJ2-1; TRBD1 matches 8 bases. Per germline, CDR1 KGHDR and CDR2 SFDVKD. The CDR3 spans 15 residues. The V segment lost 2 bases and the J segment 7 bases; nucleotides outside the gene matches: 6. The CDR3 DNA follows: TGTGCCACCAGTGATTGGGTGGACAGGGTTAATGAGCAGTTCTTC. Translated, it gives CATSDWVDRVNEQFF.